These 8 T cell receptor beta chains were sequenced from one sample in a study of blood T cell repertoires in COVID-19 (dated by TCRdb to 2019 to 2021). Libraries came from the immunoSEQ multiplex PCR assay. This is the immuneACCESS table as TCRdb keeps it, with only in-frame sequences that have V and J called. A part of the clones is gone; compared with another copy, unresolved V genes explain less than half, and the rest is unexplained. The table for this sample lists some 15,000 clones; approximately 86% of them were counted only once. The ten top clones hold roughly 2.5% of the sample. The sample comprised peripheral blood. The origin of the receptors is a human donor in a cohort sampled during active COVID-19.

V usage is TRBV6-6 and J usage is TRBJ2-1; a possible D gene is TRBD1 (6 bases). This CDR3 is 15 amino acids long. V was cut by 5 bases and J by 3 bases, with 14 bases left in between. CDR1 is MNHNY and CDR2 is SVGAGI in the germline V gene (reference sequence). The CDR3 protein is CASSPTGTIYNEQFF. CDR3 coding DNA: TGTGCCAGCAGTCCGACCGGGACAATCTACAATGAGCAGTTCTTC.

The chain joins TRBV5-4 to TRBJ1-1; possible D gene TRBD1, 6 bases. CDR1 and CDR2 from the germline V gene are SGHNT and YYREEE (reference sequence). V was clipped by 1 base and J by 5 bases, with 15 bases between them. CDR3 length: 15 amino acids. In DNA, the CDR3 is TGTGCCAGCAGCTTGTCCCAGGGGTCGGGAACTGAAGCTTTCTTT. Its protein is CASSLSQGSGTEAFF.

This rearrangement joins TRBV6-5 to TRBJ2-1; 12 nucleotides agree with TRBD2. V gave up 6 bases and J gave up 10 bases; unmatched junction bases: 7. The CDR3 covers 14 residues. The germline CDR1 and CDR2 sequences are MNHEY and SVGAGI. The CDR3 sequence is CASRAGTSGYEQFF. As DNA, the CDR3 is TGTGCCAGCAGAGCCGGGACTAGCGGGTACGAGCAGTTCTTC.

This chain links TRBV6-2 or TRBV6-3 with TRBJ1-5, with no clear D. V was cut by 5 bases and J by 5 bases, with 7 bases left in between. The CDR3 extends over 12 amino acids. The germline V gene encodes CDR1 MNHEY and CDR2 SVGEGT. CDR3 in amino acids: CASSPRDQPQHF. The DNA for the CDR3 is TGTGCCAGCAGTCCCCGCGATCAGCCCCAGCATTTT.

The chain employs TRBV4-3 and TRBJ1-2, with unresolved D. V was pared by 1 base and J by 1 base, with 16 bases between. CDR1 and CDR2 from the germline V gene are LGHNA and YSLEER. This CDR3 has 17 residues. CDR3 residues: CASSQGYSSLFNYGYTF. CDR3 bases: TGCGCCAGCAGCCAAGGGTACTCATCTCTTTTTAACTATGGCTACACCTTC.

The chain has TRBV7-2 and TRBJ1-2; D remains unclear. The CDR3 length is 12 residues. V lost 6 bases to trimming and J lost 2 bases, with 7 bases between them. CDR1 and CDR2 (germline): SGHTA, FQGNSA. The CDR3 region is CASSRLNYGYTF. In DNA form, the CDR3 reads TGTGCCAGCAGTCGACTCAACTATGGCTACACCTTC. The full variable domain, rest sourced from reference TRBV7-2 and TRBJ1-2, is GAGVSQSPSNKVTEKGKDVELRCDPISGHTALYWYRQSLGQGLEFLIYFQGNSAPDKSGLPSDRFSAERTGGSVSTLTIQRTQQEDSAVYLCASSRLNYGYTFGSGTRLTVV.

This chain connects TRBV7-2 to TRBJ2-7, with 12 bases identical to TRBD2. V was pared by 2 bases and J by 4 bases, with 6 bases of the junction left unmatched. The CDR3 is 16 amino acids. Germline CDR1 SGHTA, CDR2 FQGNSA. The CDR3 spells CASSLIGGTSGYEQYF. The CDR3 coding sequence is TGTGCCAGCAGCTTAATCGGTGGGACTAGCGGGTACGAGCAGTACTTC. The variable domain in full, with the rest retrieved from reference TRBV7-2 and TRBJ2-7, is GAGVSQSPSNKVTEKGKDVELRCDPISGHTALYWYRQSLGQGLEFLIYFQGNSAPDKSGLPSDRFSAERTGGSVSTLTIQRTQQEDSAVYLCASSLIGGTSGYEQYFGPGTRLTVT.

The J gene is TRBJ2-7, the V gene TRBV30; TRBD1 might be the D (6 bases). V lost 1 base, J lost 3 bases, and 10 bases lay in between. Germline-derived CDR1 and CDR2 are GTSNPN and SVGIG (reference sequence). This CDR3 spans 13 amino acids. The CDR3 reads CAWSGEDSYEQYF. In DNA, the CDR3 is TGTGCCTGGAGTGGAGAGGACAGCTACGAGCAGTACTTC.